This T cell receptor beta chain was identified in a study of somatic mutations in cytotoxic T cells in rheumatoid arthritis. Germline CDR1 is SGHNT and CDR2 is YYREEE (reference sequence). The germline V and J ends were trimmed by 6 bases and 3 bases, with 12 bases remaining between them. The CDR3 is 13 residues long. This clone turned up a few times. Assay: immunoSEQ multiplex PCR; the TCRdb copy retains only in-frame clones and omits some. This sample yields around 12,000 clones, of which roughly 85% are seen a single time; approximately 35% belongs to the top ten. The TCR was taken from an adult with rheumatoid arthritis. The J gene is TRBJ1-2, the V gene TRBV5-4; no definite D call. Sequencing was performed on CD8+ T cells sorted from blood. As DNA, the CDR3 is TGTGCCAGCATAACGACCGGCGACTATGGCTACACCTTC. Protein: CASITTGDYGYTF.